This T cell receptor (beta chain) stems from a study of regulatory T cells in long-lasting Graves disease. Noted time point: persistent/refractory GD, antithyroid drugs over 5 years with positive TRAb. After RNA was extracted from PBMCs, the TCR library was made from it. According to the study, TCR beta libraries were built with iRepertoire HTBI primers and CDR3-region Arm-PCR. TCRdb passed the multiplex PCR reads through MiXCR, listing each CDR3 protein once. Among roughly 500,000 distinct CDR3 sequences listed, under 25% were seen once. Germline V gene sequence: CDR1 SGHTA, CDR2 FQGNSA. J lost 3 bases, V lost 5 bases, and 4 bases had no gene match. The CDR3 loop spans 15 amino acids. A remark on this clonotype: Its antigen is undetermined.

Overall study results and limits: The persistent group shared 3,000 or so public clonotypes, more than the 966 shared by new patients.

Sequenced material: peripheral blood mononuclear cells (PBMCs), taken when the disease was refractory, from a patient treated with antithyroid drugs. This clonotype originated in a female donor with Graves disease. The rearrangement joins TRBV7-2 to TRBJ2-1, with 10 positions matching TRBD2. For the CDR3, the DNA is TGTGCCAGCAGCCCAGCGGGAGGGGTCTACAATGAGCAGTTCTTC. Translation gives CASSPAGGVYNEQFF.